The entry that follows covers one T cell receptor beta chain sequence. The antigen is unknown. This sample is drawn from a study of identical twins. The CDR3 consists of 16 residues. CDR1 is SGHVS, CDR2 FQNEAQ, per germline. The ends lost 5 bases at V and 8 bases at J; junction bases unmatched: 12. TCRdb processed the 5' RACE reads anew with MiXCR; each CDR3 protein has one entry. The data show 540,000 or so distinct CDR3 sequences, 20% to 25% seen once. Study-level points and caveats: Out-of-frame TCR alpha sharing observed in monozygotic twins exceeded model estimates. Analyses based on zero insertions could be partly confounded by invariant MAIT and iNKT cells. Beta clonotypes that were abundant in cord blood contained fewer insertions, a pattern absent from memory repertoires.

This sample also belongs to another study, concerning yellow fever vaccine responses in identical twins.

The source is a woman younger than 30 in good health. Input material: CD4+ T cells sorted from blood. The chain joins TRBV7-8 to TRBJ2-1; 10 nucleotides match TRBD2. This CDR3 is CASSPRSGGARDEQFF. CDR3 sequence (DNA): TGTGCCAGCAGCCCGAGAAGCGGGGGGGCCAGGGATGAGCAGTTCTTC.